This passage covers 17 T cell receptor beta chains from one sample sequenced in a study of shared clonotypes between healthy human individuals. CD8 cells regarded as naive lacked CD45RO, were positively chosen for CCR7, and omitted terminally differentiated effector memory CD45RA+ cells. Here immunoSEQ multiplex PCR was the method, and the copy in TCRdb shows in-frame clones only, minus some. The top ten clones hold about 1.7% of a sample with about 2.1 million clones, around 93% of them seen once. Sequencing was carried out using naive CD8+ T cells from PBMCs. These TCRs come from a man between 18 and 29 years old in good health. Some clones in this sample may be carry-over from other donors' samples.

CDR3 bases: TGTGCCAGCAGCGTAGACGGCAGGGGGGCCCACGAGCAGTACTTC. This translates into CASSVDGRGAHEQYF. The gene calls are TRBV9 and TRBJ2-7; tentative D call: TRBD1 (7 bases). The CDR3 loop spans 15 amino acids. The V and J ends lost 0 bases and 5 bases respectively, with 15 bases between them. Germline V gene sequence: CDR1 SGDLS, CDR2 YYNGEE.

In this sample, this clone turned up once. The J gene is TRBJ2-5, the V gene TRBV18; D may correspond to TRBD1 or TRBD2 (6 bases each). Germline V gives CDR1 KGHSH, CDR2 LQKENI. This CDR3 has 13 amino acids. V lost 3 bases and J 5 bases, leaving 10 bases between the germline ends. CDR3 in DNA: TGTGCCAGCTCACCCGGGGGCGCGGAGACCCAGTACTTC. As protein: CASSPGGAETQYF.

This clone was picked up one time. This chain connects TRBV9 to TRBJ2-7, with 11 nucleotides matching TRBD2. There are 15 residues in the CDR3. Germline V gene sequence: CDR1 SGDLS, CDR2 YYNGEE. The junction had 9 bases not matched to a gene; V was cut back by 4 bases and J by 6 bases. The CDR3, as DNA: TGTGCCAGCAGCCCACGTTTAGCGGGAGGGGGCGAGCAGTACTTC. This translates into CASSPRLAGGGEQYF.

The J gene is TRBJ2-7, the V gene TRBV27; tentative D call: TRBD2 (6 bases). Trimming took 3 bases from V and 0 from J, leaving 12 bases between them. The CDR3 sequence is 15 residues long. Germline CDR1 MNHEY, CDR2 SMNVEV (reference sequence). The DNA of the CDR3 is TGTGCCAGCAGTTTGGCAAGGGGACTCTCCTACGAGCAGTACTTC. Amino acid sequence: CASSLARGLSYEQYF.

As concerns this clone: Other DNA sequences from this sample encode an identical CDR3 as well. J is TRBJ1-5 and V is TRBV9; a possible D gene is TRBD1 (6 bases). The V gene lost 3 bases and the J gene lost 1 base, with 8 bases spanning the gap. CDR3 length: 14 amino acids. Germline lookup yields CDR1 SGDLS and CDR2 YYNGEE. The CDR3 DNA is TGTGCCAGCAGCGCAGGGGCGAGCAATCAGCCCCAGCATTTT. This encodes CASSAGASNQPQHF.

This chain connects TRBV6-1 to TRBJ1-2; the D is unclear. V lost 0 bases to trimming and J lost 7 bases, with 12 bases between them. The CDR3 spans 14 residues. From germline, CDR1 is MNHNS and CDR2 SASEGT. Here the CDR3 DNA reads TGTGCCAGCAGTGAAGCAAGGACTCCGGGTGGCTACACCTTC. This codes for CASSEARTPGGYTF.

This rearrangement joins TRBV2 to TRBJ2-5; D call uncertain. Germline lookup yields CDR1 SNHLY and CDR2 FYNNEI. The V end was cut by 8 bases, the J end by 4 bases, with 14 bases between. This CDR3 spans 13 amino acids. The CDR3 bases are TGTGCCAGCCCTGGGCGACACCTAGAGACCCAGTACTTC. This codes for CASPGRHLETQYF.

CDR3 amino acids: CASSFPPFASQGEQYF. The CDR3 DNA is TGTGCCAGCAGCTTTCCCCCGTTTGCTTCTCAAGGCGAGCAGTACTTC. This rearrangement joins TRBV11-2 to TRBJ2-7; no clear D. CDR3 length: 16 amino acids. V dropped 3 bases and J dropped 6 bases, with 21 bases sitting between them. The germline V gene encodes CDR1 SGHAT and CDR2 FQNNGV.

The CDR3 DNA follows: TGTGCCAGCAGCTTAGACCCACCGGGACTAGCCGGCGGGGAGCTGTTTTTT. Residues: CASSLDPPGLAGGELFF. The gene calls are TRBV11-3 and TRBJ2-2, with 9 bases matching TRBD2. This CDR3 spans 17 amino acids. The J segment lost 7 bases and the V segment lost 0 bases, leaving 9 bases of the junction unmatched. Germline CDR1 is SGHNT and CDR2 is YENEEA.

This clone was observed a handful of times. The V call is TRBV15, the J call TRBJ1-5; tentatively, D is TRBD1 (6 bases). The CDR3 is 16 amino acids. Trimming took 1 base from V and 2 from J, leaving 12 bases between them. Germline V CDR1 and CDR2: LNHNV, YYDKDF (reference sequence). CDR3 residues: CATSRGATGRNQPQHF. The CDR3 nucleotides are TGTGCCACCAGCAGAGGTGCGACAGGCCGCAATCAGCCCCAGCATTTT.

For the CDR3, the DNA is TGTGCCAGCGGACCTAGCCTCAGCTCCTACAATGAGCAGTTCTTC. Translated, it gives CASGPSLSSYNEQFF. The V and J genes are TRBV7-8 and TRBJ2-1, with a tentative D call TRBD2 (5 bases). CDR3 length: 15 amino acids. Germline assignment: CDR1 SGHVS and CDR2 FQNEAQ. Trimming pared 8 bases from V and 0 bases from J, leaving 14 bases between.

The rearrangement joins TRBV7-8 to TRBJ1-1; the match to TRBD1 covers 7 bases. CDR3 size: 16 residues. V lost 5 bases to trimming and J lost 0 bases; unmatched junction nucleotides: 9. The germline gives CDR1 SGHVS, CDR2 FQNEAQ. The CDR3: CASSPRSGTVNTEAFF. In nucleotides, the CDR3 is TGTGCCAGCAGCCCCAGATCCGGGACAGTGAACACTGAAGCTTTCTTT.

V is TRBV5-5 and J is TRBJ2-7, with D possibly being TRBD2 (5 bases). The CDR3 length is 14 residues. Deletions cut 5 bases from V and 3 bases from J, with 15 bases between. Germline V gives CDR1 SGHKS, CDR2 YYEKEE (reference sequence). CDR3 residues: CASRVRGAGYEQYF. The CDR3 bases are TGTGCCAGCAGAGTACGGGGAGCTGGCTACGAGCAGTACTTC.

The V call is TRBV10-1, the J call TRBJ1-5; the D is unclear. The V and J ends lost 5 bases and 6 bases respectively, with 14 bases between them. In germline, CDR1 is WNHNN, CDR2 SYGVQD (reference sequence). This CDR3 has 14 amino acids. The CDR3 loop reads CASSSVLCGQPQHF. The CDR3 DNA sequence: TGCGCCAGCAGTTCTGTTTTATGCGGTCAGCCCCAGCATTTT.

This chain links TRBV6-1 with TRBJ2-7, with 7 bases that match TRBD2. CDR1 and CDR2 (germline): MNHNS, SASEGT. The CDR3 totals 16 residues. V trimming: 2 bases; J trimming: 7 bases; junction bases outside the gene matches: 14. The CDR3 bases are TGTGCCAGCAGTGAAAGTCGGTGGGAGGGCCTCCGGGAGCAGTACTTC. Its protein product is CASSESRWEGLREQYF.

The J gene is TRBJ2-7, the V gene TRBV11-2; TRBD1 matches at 8 bases. J lost 3 bases, V lost 5 bases, and 12 bases had no gene match. Germline CDR1 is SGHAT and CDR2 is FQNNGV. This CDR3 has 16 amino acids. The CDR3: CASSPIRTGNNYEQYF. In nucleotides, the CDR3 is TGTGCCAGCAGCCCGATTAGGACAGGGAATAACTACGAGCAGTACTTC.

The J gene is TRBJ1-4, the V gene TRBV14; D gene ambiguous. Trimming stripped 1 base from V and 5 bases from J, with 17 bases between. Germline CDR1 SGHDN, CDR2 FVKESK. This CDR3 is 17 amino acids long. CDR3 coding DNA: TGTGCCAGCAGCCAAGGATACCTCGCCAGAACCAATGAAAAACTGTTTTTT. It yields the protein CASSQGYLARTNEKLFF.